This T cell receptor beta chain is drawn from a study of blood T cell repertoires in COVID-19. Germline CDR1 MNHEY, CDR2 SVGAGI. V trimming: 6 bases; J trimming: 8 bases; junction bases outside the gene matches: 14. The CDR3 contains 15 residues. Some clones are missing from TCRdb's copy, which holds only in-frame ones; the method was immunoSEQ multiplex PCR. The profile covers roughly 190,000 clones, with 84% appearing a single time and over 13% taken by the ten largest. The sample consisted of peripheral blood. The TCR sequence derives from a man under 40 with active or convalescent COVID-19. The rearrangement links TRBV6-5 to TRBJ1-1; 8 bases agree with TRBD1. CDR3 DNA sequence: TGTGCCAGCAGCTCCGGAGGACAGGGCGACGGGGAAGCTTTCTTT. It is translated as CASSSGGQGDGEAFF.